The present entry profiles one TCR beta chain with its context. What it recognizes is unknown. The PCR had 60 Vbeta and 13 Jbeta primers. TCRdb's copy holds only in-frame clones and misses some; the assay was immunoSEQ multiplex PCR. The data hold about 170,000 clones, with 82% observed a single time. The CDR3 is 13 residues long. In germline, CDR1 is SGHNT, CDR2 YENEEA. V shed 8 bases and J shed 2 bases, with 13 bases lying between them. The data stem from a study of cytomegalovirus exposure and HLA in healthy donors. The study, taken as a whole, reports: Cytomegalovirus-associated TCR beta chains were listed, numbering 150 to 200.

The sequencing input was PBMCs. The source is a male donor in good health and CMV-seronegative. The chain couples TRBV11-3 to TRBJ2-7; the D gene is possibly TRBD2 (5 bases). CDR3 loop: CASSRGLTYEQYF. The CDR3 DNA follows: TGTGCCAGCTCAAGAGGGCTAACCTACGAGCAGTACTTC.